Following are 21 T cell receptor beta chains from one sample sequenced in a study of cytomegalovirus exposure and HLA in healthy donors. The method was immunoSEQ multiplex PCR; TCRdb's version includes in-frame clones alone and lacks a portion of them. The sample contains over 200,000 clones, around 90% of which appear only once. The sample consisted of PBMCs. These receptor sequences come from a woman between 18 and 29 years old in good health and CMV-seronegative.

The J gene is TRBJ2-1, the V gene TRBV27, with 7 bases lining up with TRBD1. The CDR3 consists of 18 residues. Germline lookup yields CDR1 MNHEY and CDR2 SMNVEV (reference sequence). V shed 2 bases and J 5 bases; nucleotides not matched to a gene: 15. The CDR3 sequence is CASSLGPPQGPAHNEQFF. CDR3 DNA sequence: TGTGCCAGCAGTTTAGGGCCCCCACAGGGGCCTGCCCACAATGAGCAGTTCTTC.

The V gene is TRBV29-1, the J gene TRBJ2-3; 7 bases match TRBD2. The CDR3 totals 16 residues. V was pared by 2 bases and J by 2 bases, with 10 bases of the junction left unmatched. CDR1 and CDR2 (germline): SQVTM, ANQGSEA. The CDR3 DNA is TGCAGCGTTGAACCCCTAGCGGAAACGATCACAGATACGCAGTATTTT. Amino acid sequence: CSVEPLAETITDTQYF.

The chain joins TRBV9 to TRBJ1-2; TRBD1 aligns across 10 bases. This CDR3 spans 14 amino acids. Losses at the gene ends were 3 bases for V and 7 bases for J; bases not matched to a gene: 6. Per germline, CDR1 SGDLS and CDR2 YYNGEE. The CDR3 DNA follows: TGTGCCAGCAGCGGACAGGGGGCATGGGTTGGCTACACCTTC. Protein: CASSGQGAWVGYTF. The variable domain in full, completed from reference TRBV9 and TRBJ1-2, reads DSGVTQTPKHLITATGQRVTLRCSPRSGDLSVYWYQQSLDQGLQFLIQYYNGEERAKGNILERFSAQQFPDLHSELNLSSLELGDSALYFCASSGQGAWVGYTFGSGTRLTVV.

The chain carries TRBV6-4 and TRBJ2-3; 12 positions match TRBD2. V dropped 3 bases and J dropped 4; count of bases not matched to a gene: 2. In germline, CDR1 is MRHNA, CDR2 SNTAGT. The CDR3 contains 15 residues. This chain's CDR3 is CASSELAGGADTQYF. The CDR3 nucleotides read TGTGCCAGCAGTGAACTAGCGGGAGGCGCAGATACGCAGTATTTT.

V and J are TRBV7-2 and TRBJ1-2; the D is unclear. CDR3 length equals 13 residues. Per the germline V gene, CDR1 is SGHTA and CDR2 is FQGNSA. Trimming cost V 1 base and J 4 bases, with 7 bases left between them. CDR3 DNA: TGTGCCAGCAGCTTAGTCCTCCTCTATGGCTACACCTTC. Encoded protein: CASSLVLLYGYTF.

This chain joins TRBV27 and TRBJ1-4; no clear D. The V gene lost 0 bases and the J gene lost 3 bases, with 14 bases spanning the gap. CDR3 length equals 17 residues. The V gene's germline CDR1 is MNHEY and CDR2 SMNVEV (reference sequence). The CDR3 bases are TGTGCCAGCAGTTTATCTTGGCCCTTTAGCCCTAATGAAAAACTGTTTTTT. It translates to CASSLSWPFSPNEKLFF.

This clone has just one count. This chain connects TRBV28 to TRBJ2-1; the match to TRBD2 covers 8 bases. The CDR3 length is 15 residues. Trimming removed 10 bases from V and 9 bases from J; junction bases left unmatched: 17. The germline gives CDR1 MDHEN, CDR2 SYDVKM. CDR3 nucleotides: TGTGCCATTAAAACCGGAGCGGGAGCGGTGGGTGAGCAGTTCTTC. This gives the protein CAIKTGAGAVGEQFF.

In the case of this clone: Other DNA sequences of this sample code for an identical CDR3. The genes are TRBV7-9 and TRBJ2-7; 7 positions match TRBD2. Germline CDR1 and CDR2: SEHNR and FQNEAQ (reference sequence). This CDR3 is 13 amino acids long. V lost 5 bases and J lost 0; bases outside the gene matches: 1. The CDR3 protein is CASSPSGSYEQYF. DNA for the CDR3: TGTGCCAGCAGCCCTAGCGGCTCCTACGAGCAGTACTTC.

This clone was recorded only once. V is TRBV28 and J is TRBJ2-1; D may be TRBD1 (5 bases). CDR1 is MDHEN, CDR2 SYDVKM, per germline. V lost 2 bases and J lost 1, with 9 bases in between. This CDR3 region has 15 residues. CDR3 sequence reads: CASSLGRVSYNEQFF. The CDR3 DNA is TGTGCCAGCAGTTTAGGCAGGGTGTCCTACAATGAGCAGTTCTTC. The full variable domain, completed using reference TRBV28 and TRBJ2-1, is DVKVTQSSRYLVKRTGEKVFLECVQDMDHENMFWYRQDPGLGLRLIYFSYDVKMKEKGDIPEGYSVSREKKERFSLILESASTNQTSMYLCASSLGRVSYNEQFFGPGTRLTVL.

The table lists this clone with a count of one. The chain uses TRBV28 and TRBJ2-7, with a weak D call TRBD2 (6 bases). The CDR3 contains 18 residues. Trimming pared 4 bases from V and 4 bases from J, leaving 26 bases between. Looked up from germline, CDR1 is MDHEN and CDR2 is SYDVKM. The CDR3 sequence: CASSSSTKGLSKWYEQYF. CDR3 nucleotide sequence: TGTGCCAGCAGTTCCTCTACAAAAGGACTATCAAAATGGTACGAGCAGTACTTC.

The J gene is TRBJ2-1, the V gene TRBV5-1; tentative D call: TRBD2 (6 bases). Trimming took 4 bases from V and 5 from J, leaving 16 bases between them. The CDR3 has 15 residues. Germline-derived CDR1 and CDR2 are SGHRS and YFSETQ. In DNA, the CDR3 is TGCGCCAGCAGCGGGCCGGGACTCCAAAACAATGAGCAGTTCTTC. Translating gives CASSGPGLQNNEQFF.

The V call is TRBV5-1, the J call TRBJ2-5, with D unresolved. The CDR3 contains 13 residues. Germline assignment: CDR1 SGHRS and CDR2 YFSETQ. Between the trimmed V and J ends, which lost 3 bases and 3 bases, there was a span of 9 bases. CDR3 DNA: TGCGCCAGCAGCTGGCAGGTCGAAGAGACCCAGTACTTC. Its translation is CASSWQVEETQYF.

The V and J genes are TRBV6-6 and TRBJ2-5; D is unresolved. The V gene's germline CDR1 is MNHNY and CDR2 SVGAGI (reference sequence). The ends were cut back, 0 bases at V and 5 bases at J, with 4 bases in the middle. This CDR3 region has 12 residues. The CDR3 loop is CASSYSRETQYF. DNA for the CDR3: TGTGCCAGCAGTTACTCCCGGGAGACCCAGTACTTC.

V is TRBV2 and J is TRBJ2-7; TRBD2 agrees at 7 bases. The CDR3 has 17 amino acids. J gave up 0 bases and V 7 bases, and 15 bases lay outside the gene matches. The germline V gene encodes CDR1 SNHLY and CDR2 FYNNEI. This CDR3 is CASTMGGLSLPSYEQYF. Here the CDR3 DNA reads TGTGCCAGCACAATGGGGGGGTTGTCCCTCCCCTCCTACGAGCAGTACTTC.

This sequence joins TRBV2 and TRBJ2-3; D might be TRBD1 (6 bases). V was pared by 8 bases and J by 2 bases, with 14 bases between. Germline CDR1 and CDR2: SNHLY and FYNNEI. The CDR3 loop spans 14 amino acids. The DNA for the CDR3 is TGTGCCAGCTCATACAGGGTTTACACAGATACGCAGTATTTT. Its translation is CASSYRVYTDTQYF.

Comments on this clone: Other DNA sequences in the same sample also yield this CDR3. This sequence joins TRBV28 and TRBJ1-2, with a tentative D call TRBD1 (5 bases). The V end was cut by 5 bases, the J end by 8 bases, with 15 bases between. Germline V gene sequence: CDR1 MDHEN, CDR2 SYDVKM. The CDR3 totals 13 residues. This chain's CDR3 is CASSLQQGRGYTF. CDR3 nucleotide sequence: TGTGCCAGCAGTCTACAGCAGGGTCGGGGCTACACCTTC.

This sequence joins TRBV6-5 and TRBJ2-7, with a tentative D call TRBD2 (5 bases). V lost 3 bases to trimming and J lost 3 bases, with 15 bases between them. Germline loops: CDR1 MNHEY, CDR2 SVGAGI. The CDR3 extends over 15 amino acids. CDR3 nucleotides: TGTGCCAGCAGTTATCGGAGGCCCGAAAACTACGAGCAGTACTTC. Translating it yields CASSYRRPENYEQYF.

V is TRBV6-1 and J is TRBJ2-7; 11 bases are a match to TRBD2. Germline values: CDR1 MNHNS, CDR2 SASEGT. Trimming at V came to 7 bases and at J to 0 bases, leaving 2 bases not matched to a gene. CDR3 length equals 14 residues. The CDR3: CASILAGDSYEQYF. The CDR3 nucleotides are TGTGCCAGCATACTAGCGGGGGACTCCTACGAGCAGTACTTC.

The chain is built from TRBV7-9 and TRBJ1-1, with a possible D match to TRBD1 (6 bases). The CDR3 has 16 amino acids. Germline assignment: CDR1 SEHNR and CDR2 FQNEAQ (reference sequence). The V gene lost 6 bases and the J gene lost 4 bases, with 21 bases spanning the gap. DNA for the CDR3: TGTGCCAGCAGGAAACAGGGACGGGGGGTTGGCACTGAAGCTTTCTTT. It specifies CASRKQGRGVGTEAFF.

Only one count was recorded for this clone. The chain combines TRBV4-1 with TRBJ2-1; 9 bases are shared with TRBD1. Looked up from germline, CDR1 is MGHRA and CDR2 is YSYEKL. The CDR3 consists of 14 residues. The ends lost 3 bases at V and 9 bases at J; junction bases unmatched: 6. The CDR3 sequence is CASSQWTGAVEQFF. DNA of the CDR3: TGCGCCAGCAGCCAGTGGACAGGGGCGGTTGAGCAGTTCTTC.

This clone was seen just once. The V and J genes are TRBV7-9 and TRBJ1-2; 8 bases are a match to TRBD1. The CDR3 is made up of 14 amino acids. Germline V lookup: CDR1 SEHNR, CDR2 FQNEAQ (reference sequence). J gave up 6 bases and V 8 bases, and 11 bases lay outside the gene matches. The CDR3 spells CASSRPGQVNGYTF. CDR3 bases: TGTGCCAGCTCCCGACCGGGACAGGTCAATGGCTACACCTTC.